This TCR beta chain was recorded in a study of blood T cell repertoires in COVID-19. Across the whole study: Nucleic acid was either cDNA or gDNA, and it came from T cells, B-cell-depleted T cells, or PBMCs.

The CDR3 has 11 residues. V lost 4 bases and J lost 7, with 7 bases in between. CDR1 SGHAT and CDR2 FQDESV come from the germline V gene (reference sequence). Some clones are missing from TCRdb's copy, which holds only in-frame ones; the method was immunoSEQ multiplex PCR. The table has 100,000 to 150,000 clones, roughly 83% seen once. Material: peripheral blood. The chain combines TRBV11-1 with TRBJ1-2; TRBD1 is a possible D gene (6 bases). This TCR came from a middle-aged man with active or convalescent COVID-19. CDR3 protein: CASSSTGGYTF. As DNA, the CDR3 is TGTGCCAGCAGCTCGACAGGTGGCTACACCTTC.